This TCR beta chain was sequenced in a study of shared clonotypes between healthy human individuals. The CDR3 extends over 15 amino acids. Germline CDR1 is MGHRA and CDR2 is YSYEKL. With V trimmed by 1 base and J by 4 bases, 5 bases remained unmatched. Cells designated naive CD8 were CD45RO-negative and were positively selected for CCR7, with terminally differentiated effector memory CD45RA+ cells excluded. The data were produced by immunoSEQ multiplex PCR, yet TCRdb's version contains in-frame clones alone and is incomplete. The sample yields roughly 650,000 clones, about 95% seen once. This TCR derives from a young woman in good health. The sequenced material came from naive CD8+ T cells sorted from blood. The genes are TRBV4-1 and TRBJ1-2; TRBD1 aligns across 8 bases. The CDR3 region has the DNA TGCGCCAGCAGCCAAGCCCGGACAGGGCTCTATGGCTACACCTTC. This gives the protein CASSQARTGLYGYTF.